The following is a TCR beta chain sequence with its context. Its recognized antigen is unknown. There are no base qualities to consult, and no much larger clone falls within one base. This same CDR3 is encoded by further DNA sequences in the sample. The junction shows trimming of 5 bases on V and 4 bases on J, plus 9 bases between the germline ends. The CDR3 starts with the cysteine, ends with the phenylalanine, and has 13 residues. The read is trimmed to its CDR3 DNA, 39 bases read in frame from base 1. In the germline V gene, CDR1 corresponds to KGHSH and CDR2 to LQKENI. These data come from a study of blood T cell repertoires in COVID-19 (dated by TCRdb to the early 2020s). General notes on the study: The collaborator samples originated in the United States, Italy and Spain and spanned the acute and convalescent phases of COVID-19. The prospective study material was composed of cDNA or gDNA derived from T cells, B-cell-depleted T cells, or PBMCs. Subjects who had been exposed to COVID-19, were actively infected with it, or had recovered from it provided the deeply sampled blood TCRbeta repertoires that made up the dataset. The repertoires were made available in a free public database intended to serve as a resource for research on the immune response to SARS-CoV-2. Samples were obtained from the ongoing ImmuneRACE study (first 160 participants) and from over 1,000 subjects provided by 6 global collaborators. Sample metadata almost always included a de-identified subject ID, COVID-19 status, age in years and sex. Where available, HLA class I and class II types were obtained from metadata supplied by the sample provider rather than from assay-based typing. What the study reported, not specific to this receptor: The quantity of clinical and demographic metadata differed by source and by participant and was supplied without curation.

TCRbeta CDR3 regions were amplified from genomic DNA by means of the immunoSEQ Assay, a bias-controlled multiplex PCR. Per the source publication's procedure: Nucleated cell counts per sample were estimated from amplification of reference gene primers within the assay. To quantify the absolute abundance of each unique TCRbeta CDR3 rearrangement, sequence reads were collapsed and filtered. For each sample, productive Simpson clonality was calculated as the square root of Simpson's diversity index over productive rearrangements. TCRdb took this table from immuneACCESS and kept in-frame rearrangements with V and J called. Such tables lack part of the clones; where checked against another copy, unresolved V genes explain under half of the gap, and the rest is unexplained. D and trimming were read from the DNA, whereas the V and J calls and clone size are those reported in that table. Here the sample has 150,000 or so clones; approximately 85% occur a single time. Jointly, the top ten make up approximately 0.6% of the sample.

One collaborating source in Seattle enrolled patients during active infection and followed them longitudinally through the course of disease. The collaborating institutions used their own protocols to collect whole blood in K2EDTA tubes. Collaborator samples were shipped for TCRbeta analysis as frozen whole blood, isolated PBMCs, or DNA extracted from either sample type. The receptor chain draws on TRBV18 and TRBJ1-5; TRBD1 is a possible D gene, resting on 5 matching bases. The receptor was derived from a man aged 55 to 69 with COVID-19, enrolled during active disease. Input material: peripheral blood. The CDR3 sequence is CASSADRNQPQHF. The nucleotide sequence reads TGTGCCAGCTCAGCCGACAGAAATCAGCCCCAGCATTTT.